The 30 T cell receptor beta chains given below trace back to one sample, sequenced in a study of blood T cell repertoires in COVID-19 (dated by TCRdb to 2020 to 2021). Libraries were built with the immunoSEQ multiplex PCR assay. TCRdb mirrors the immuneACCESS table, restricted to in-frame sequences. Some clones are absent from its copies; in checked studies, under half trace to an unresolved V gene, and the reason for the others is unknown. This sample is represented by roughly 380,000 clones; more than 70% of them were singletons. Approximately 1% of the sample goes to the ten largest clones. Sequencing input: PBMCs or T cells enriched from blood (not recorded which). These receptors were collected from a woman aged 25 to 39 who had been exposed to COVID-19.

The chain combines TRBV28 with TRBJ2-5; 12 nucleotides match TRBD2. The CDR3 is made up of 14 amino acids. CDR1 and CDR2 (germline): MDHEN, SYDVKM. Losses at the gene ends were 8 bases for V and 4 bases for J; bases not matched to a gene: 5. As DNA, the CDR3 is TGTGCCAGCTGCCTACTAGCGGGAGGAGAGACCCAGTACTTC. It yields the protein CASCLLAGGETQYF.

This clone has just a few counts. The chain links TRBV7-9 to TRBJ1-4, with 8 bases fitting TRBD1. The germline gives CDR1 SEHNR, CDR2 FQNEAQ (reference sequence). This CDR3 is built from 15 residues. Unmatched junction bases numbered 7, after V lost 3 bases and J lost 7 bases. In nucleotides, the CDR3 is TGTGCCAGCAGCTTCACAGGGGGGAGAGGTGAAAAACTGTTTTTT. It is translated as CASSFTGGRGEKLFF. Complete variable domain (other parts from reference TRBV7-9 and TRBJ1-4): DTGVSQNPRHKITKRGQNVTFRCDPISEHNRLYWYRQTLGQGPEFLTYFQNEAQLEKSRLLSDRFSAERPKGSFSTLEIQRTEQGDSAMYLCASSFTGGRGEKLFFGSGTQLSVL.

This rearrangement joins TRBV11-3 to TRBJ2-5, with 7 bases matching TRBD1. This CDR3 is 13 amino acids long. The germline V gene encodes CDR1 SGHNT and CDR2 YENEEA. After removal of 8 bases from V and 4 bases from J, the junction contained 7 bases not matched to a gene. The CDR3 spells CASGDRVGETQYF. The CDR3 region has the DNA TGTGCCAGCGGAGACAGGGTTGGAGAGACCCAGTACTTC.

J is TRBJ1-3 and V is TRBV4-1; D remains unclear. CDR1 is MGHRA, CDR2 YSYEKL, per germline. The CDR3 extends over 15 amino acids. V shed 0 bases and J shed 0 bases, with 6 bases lying between them. CDR3 in DNA: TGCGCCAGCAGCCAAGATCGGGGCTCTGGAAACACCATATATTTT. Translation gives CASSQDRGSGNTIYF.

This chain connects TRBV12-3 or TRBV12-4 to TRBJ2-7; D is unclear. The CDR3 covers 13 residues. With 0 bases removed from V and 0 bases from J, the gap between germline ends came to 3 bases. This CDR3 is CASSLAYSYEQYF. DNA of the CDR3: TGTGCCAGCAGTTTAGCGTACTCCTACGAGCAGTACTTC.

This chain uses TRBV3-1 (or the pseudogene TRBV3-2) with TRBJ2-3, with a possible D match to TRBD2 (6 bases). The CDR3 covers 15 residues. The V end lost 1 base, the J end lost 5 bases, and 13 bases lay between the germline ends. The germline CDR1 and CDR2 sequences are LGHDT and YNNKEL (reference sequence). CDR3 residues: CASSQVTGVLDTQYF. The CDR3 nucleotides are TGTGCCAGCAGCCAAGTGACGGGAGTGTTAGATACGCAGTATTTT.

The rearrangement links TRBV6-5 to TRBJ2-5; no reliable D call. V was clipped by 2 bases and J by 3 bases, with 10 bases between them. Germline CDR1 MNHEY, CDR2 SVGAGI. CDR3 length: 14 amino acids. Here the CDR3 DNA reads TGTGCCAGCAGTTACAGCCTTCAGGAAGAGACCCAGTACTTC. Protein: CASSYSLQEETQYF.

The chain couples TRBV7-3 to TRBJ2-1; D not certain. Between the trimmed V and J ends, which lost 0 bases and 5 bases, there was a span of 8 bases. CDR1 SGHTA and CDR2 FQGTGA come from the germline V gene. The CDR3 has 14 amino acids. The DNA for the CDR3 is TGTGCCAGCAGCTTAACGAGACTGAACAATGAGCAGTTCTTC. It encodes CASSLTRLNNEQFF.

The chain is built from TRBV5-1 and TRBJ1-3; TRBD1 matches 8 bases. In germline, CDR1 is SGHRS, CDR2 YFSETQ. J lost 1 base, V lost 4 bases, and 7 bases had no gene match. The CDR3 totals 16 residues. CDR3 amino acids: CASSLGTGSSGNTIYF. DNA of the CDR3: TGCGCCAGCAGCCTCGGGACAGGATCTTCTGGAAACACCATATATTTT.

The chain carries TRBV21-1 and TRBJ2-1; the DNA was not compared with TRBD1, the D call given in the table. TRBV21-1 is tagged as a pseudogene. The CDR3 totals 19 residues. The CDR3, as DNA: TGTGCCAGCAGCTCTTTGCGTTTTTCAGGGAAGCTTTTCCACAGGGAGCAGTTCTTC. Translated: CASSSLRFSGKLFHREQFF.

The chain carries TRBV6-1 and TRBJ2-1; 9 bases map to TRBD1. Germline V gene lookup returns CDR1 MNHNS and CDR2 SASEGT. This CDR3 comprises 18 residues. V trimming: 8 bases; J trimming: 2 bases; junction bases outside the gene matches: 16. The CDR3 DNA reads as TGTGCCAGCGGTGCACCCGGGACAGGGTTTTTAGCCTACAATGAGCAGTTCTTC. Amino acid sequence: CASGAPGTGFLAYNEQFF.

The chain recombines TRBV28 with TRBJ1-5; 8 nucleotides line up with TRBD1. Germline values: CDR1 MDHEN, CDR2 SYDVKM. This CDR3 region has 14 residues. The junction had 7 bases not matched to a gene; V was cut back by 5 bases and J by 7 bases. CDR3 amino acids: CASSIGQGAQPQHF. CDR3 sequence (DNA): TGTGCCAGCAGTATCGGACAGGGAGCACAGCCCCAGCATTTT.

The chain combines TRBV9 with TRBJ1-2, with TRBD1 identical over 7 bases. The CDR3 is 14 residues long. J lost 6 bases, V lost 4 bases, and 9 bases had no gene match. Germline CDR1 is SGDLS and CDR2 is YYNGEE. The CDR3 nucleotides read TGTGCCAGCAGCCCCGACAGGGTACGGGATGGCTACACCTTC. It encodes CASSPDRVRDGYTF.

This clone came up once. The rearrangement links TRBV5-1 to TRBJ2-1, with 14 nucleotides matching TRBD2. V was pared by 4 bases and J by 0 bases, with 3 bases of the junction left unmatched. This CDR3 contains 17 residues. Germline CDR1 and CDR2: SGHRS and YFSETQ. CDR3 sequence: CASSRGLAGGSYNEQFF. DNA of the CDR3: TGCGCCAGCAGCAGAGGACTAGCGGGGGGCTCCTACAATGAGCAGTTCTTC.

The chain carries TRBV10-1 and TRBJ2-7; 9 nucleotides line up with TRBD1. Germline loops: CDR1 WNHNN, CDR2 SYGVQD (reference sequence). This CDR3 is built from 12 residues. Trimming removed 8 bases from V and 6 bases from J; junction bases left unmatched: 5. The CDR3 protein is CASGQGISEQYF. The CDR3 coding sequence is TGCGCCAGCGGACAGGGGATAAGCGAGCAGTACTTC.

The chain uses TRBV5-5 and TRBJ1-5; TRBD1 might be the D (5 bases). This CDR3 is 13 amino acids long. Germline-derived CDR1 and CDR2 are SGHKS and YYEKEE (reference sequence). Trimming left V 0 bases short and J 7 bases short, with 8 bases between. In DNA form, the CDR3 reads TGTGCCAGCAGCTTGGCCGGGGGACAGCCCCAGCATTTT. It encodes CASSLAGGQPQHF. Together with reference TRBV5-5 and TRBJ1-5, the CDR3 gives the full variable domain: DAGVTQSPTHLIKTRGQQVTLRCSPISGHKSVSWYQQVLGQGPQFIFQYYEKEERGRGNFPDRFSARQFPNYSSELNVNALLLGDSALYLCASSLAGGQPQHFGDGTRLSIL.

Here the CDR3 reads CASRPPGQGRNSPLHF. CDR3 nucleotide sequence: TGTGCCAGCCGCCCCCCCGGACAGGGCCGTAATTCACCCCTCCACTTT. V is TRBV19 and J is TRBJ1-6, with 8 bases aligning to TRBD1. With V trimmed by 9 bases and J by 6 bases, 13 bases remained unmatched. The germline gives CDR1 LNHDA, CDR2 SQIVND (reference sequence). CDR3 length equals 16 residues.

This clone has only one observation. The rearrangement links TRBV11-2 to TRBJ2-3, with D uncertain. The CDR3 totals 12 residues. Germline CDR1 and CDR2: SGHAT and FQNNGV. V lost 3 bases, J lost 9 bases, and 10 bases lay in between. CDR3 nucleotide sequence: TGTGCCAGCAGCTTGAACTATCCAACGCAGTATTTT. Its translation: CASSLNYPTQYF.

This chain uses TRBV7-9 with TRBJ2-7, with 8 bases matching TRBD2. The V gene's germline CDR1 is SEHNR and CDR2 FQNEAQ (reference sequence). CDR3 size: 15 residues. The junction had 4 bases not matched to a gene; V was cut back by 1 base and J by 2 bases. For the CDR3, the DNA is TGTGCCAGCAGCTTAGTATCGGGAGGGCCCTACGAGCAGTACTTC. Translating it yields CASSLVSGGPYEQYF.

The rearrangement joins TRBV11-3 to TRBJ2-5; 10 positions match TRBD2. The CDR3 has 16 amino acids. Losses at the gene ends were 0 bases for V and 2 bases for J; bases not matched to a gene: 3. Germline V lookup: CDR1 SGHNT, CDR2 YENEEA. The DNA for the CDR3 is TGTGCCAGCAGCTTAGAGACTAGCGGGCTTCAAGAGACCCAGTACTTC. Translation: CASSLETSGLQETQYF.

The CDR3 DNA is TGTGCCAGCAGCTTGGTGACAGGGATAGCGAACACTGAAGCTTTCTTT. Translated: CASSLVTGIANTEAFF. V usage is TRBV5-6 and J usage is TRBJ1-1; 7 positions match TRBD1. The germline V gene encodes CDR1 SGHDT and CDR2 YYEEEE. The J segment lost 1 base and the V segment lost 0 bases, leaving 6 bases of the junction unmatched. This CDR3 is 16 amino acids long.

This chain joins TRBV28 and TRBJ2-7; 7 bases line up with TRBD1. From germline, CDR1 is MDHEN and CDR2 SYDVKM. After removal of 5 bases from V and 0 bases from J, the junction contained 7 bases not matched to a gene. CDR3 size: 15 residues. In DNA form, the CDR3 reads TGTGCCAGCAGTCCAAGAACAGGGGCCTCCTACGAGCAGTACTTC. It is translated as CASSPRTGASYEQYF.

This CDR3 reads CASSLEFTGTANTGELFF. CDR3 nucleotides: TGCGCCAGCAGCTTGGAGTTTACCGGGACAGCGAACACCGGGGAGCTGTTTTTT. The rearrangement links TRBV5-1 to TRBJ2-2; TRBD1 matches 7 bases. The trim removed 0 bases at V and 0 bases at J, leaving 8 bases unmatched. The length of the CDR3 is 18 residues. The germline V gene encodes CDR1 SGHRS and CDR2 YFSETQ.

This clone was seen only a few times. DNA of the CDR3: TGTGCCAGCAGCTTGGGGAGCACCGGGGAGCTGTTTTTT. This codes for CASSLGSTGELFF. The chain joins TRBV7-3 to TRBJ2-2, with a possible D match to TRBD2 (5 bases). The CDR3 runs to 13 residues. V lost 3 bases and J 4 bases, leaving 6 bases between the germline ends. The germline CDR1 and CDR2 sequences are SGHTA and FQGTGA.

There are a few counts of this clone. The chain joins TRBV6-5 to TRBJ1-6; D remains unclear. The CDR3 has 13 amino acids. Trimming took off 4 bases at V and 3 bases at J, with 4 bases between the two ends. Germline-derived CDR1 and CDR2 are MNHEY and SVGAGI. CDR3 sequence reads: CASSLLYNSPLHF. The CDR3 nucleotides are TGTGCCAGCAGTTTACTCTATAATTCACCCCTCCACTTT.

This rearrangement joins TRBV14 to TRBJ2-7; 7 bases fit TRBD2. The V segment lost 6 bases and the J segment 9 bases; nucleotides outside the gene matches: 8. The V gene's germline CDR1 is SGHDN and CDR2 FVKESK. The CDR3 is 12 residues long. The CDR3, as DNA: TGTGCCAGCAGTCCGGGGCCGGGAGGGCAGTACTTC. Translated, it gives CASSPGPGGQYF.

This chain links TRBV6-5 with TRBJ1-1; no definite D call. Per germline, CDR1 MNHEY and CDR2 SVGAGI. Trimming removed 5 bases from V and 3 bases from J, with 16 bases in between. This CDR3 is 15 amino acids long. CDR3 nucleotide sequence: TGTGCCAGCAGTCCTGTAAGGGCGCGGGACACTGAAGCTTTCTTT. Translating gives CASSPVRARDTEAFF.

The chain combines TRBV3-1 (or the pseudogene TRBV3-2) with TRBJ1-5; D is unclear. CDR1 and CDR2 from the germline V gene are LGHDT and YNNKEL (reference sequence). CDR3 length: 16 residues. With 0 bases removed from V and 7 bases from J, the gap between germline ends came to 16 bases. CDR3 loop: CASSQDPPSKHQPQHF. CDR3 DNA: TGTGCCAGCAGCCAAGATCCCCCGAGCAAGCACCAGCCCCAGCATTTT.

The rearrangement uses TRBV3-1 (or the pseudogene TRBV3-2) and TRBJ2-1; 9 bases agree with TRBD2. The CDR3 is made up of 16 amino acids. Germline V lookup: CDR1 LGHDT, CDR2 YNNKEL (reference sequence). V was pared by 8 bases and J by 2 bases, with 10 bases of the junction left unmatched. DNA of the CDR3: TGTGCCAGCGGCGGGGGGGACTCGCTAGCCTACAATGAGCAGTTCTTC. As protein: CASGGGDSLAYNEQFF.

A few counts support this clone. The chain carries TRBV7-2 and TRBJ1-2, with D perhaps TRBD1 (6 bases). V was cut by 5 bases and J by 8 bases, with 18 bases left in between. The V gene's germline CDR1 is SGHTA and CDR2 FQGNSA. The CDR3 consists of 14 residues. The CDR3 bases are TGTGCCAGCAGCCTCGACGGGGGGCCAGGGGGCTACACCTTC. This codes for CASSLDGGPGGYTF. Full variable domain (outside the CDR3, taken from reference TRBV7-2 and TRBJ1-2): GAGVSQSPSNKVTEKGKDVELRCDPISGHTALYWYRQSLGQGLEFLIYFQGNSAPDKSGLPSDRFSAERTGGSVSTLTIQRTQQEDSAVYLCASSLDGGPGGYTFGSGTRLTVV.